This T cell receptor (beta chain) was recorded in a study of blood T cell repertoires in COVID-19. Profiled with immunoSEQ multiplex PCR; TCRdb holds only in-frame clones, not every one. The table lists some 35,000 clones, roughly 75% of them singletons. Trimming took 6 bases from V and 5 from J, leaving 10 bases between them. The CDR3 consists of 13 residues. CDR1 is MRHNA and CDR2 is SNTAGT in the germline V gene. The sample taken for sequencing was peripheral blood. This receptor was taken from a man aged 70 or older with acute or convalescent COVID-19. The genes are TRBV6-4 and TRBJ2-2; D perhaps matches TRBD1 (6 bases). CDR3 residues: CASRKTGTGELFF. The CDR3 DNA is TGTGCCAGCAGGAAAACAGGGACCGGGGAGCTGTTTTTT.